This is a list of T cell receptor beta chains from one sample in a study of blood T cell repertoires in COVID-19. TCRdb's table, derived via immunoSEQ multiplex PCR, lists solely in-frame clones and lacks some. The repertoire holds 180,000 or so clones, around 80% seen once, with about 7% in the top ten. Sample: peripheral blood. The receptors were sampled from a woman in her 40s with COVID-19, enrolled during active disease. The CDR3 runs from the conserved cysteine through the conserved F or W. Fields, in order: clone size, J gene, D gene, V gene, CDR3 protein, CDR3 DNA. The D gene is left open where the match is weak. Size tells how often a clone was seen (once, few, many) or the class of an expanded clone, and some rows leave it out.

abundance: NA
j_gene: TRBJ1-2
d_gene: NA
v_gene: TRBV3-1/TRBV3-2
CDR3aa: CASSPRGAPYGYTF
CDR3nt: TGTGCCAGCAGCCCCCGGGGGGCGCCCTATGGCTACACCTTC

abundance: once
j_gene: TRBJ1-6
d_gene: TRBD1
v_gene: TRBV7-2
CDR3aa: CASRPARGPDSPLHF
CDR3nt: TGTGCCAGCAGGCCCGCGAGGGGGCCAGATTCACCCCTCCACTTT

abundance: NA
j_gene: TRBJ1-2
d_gene: NA
v_gene: TRBV2
CDR3aa: CASSEWAEGGYTF
CDR3nt: TGTGCCAGCAGTGAGTGGGCAGAAGGTGGCTACACCTTC

abundance: NA
j_gene: TRBJ1-3
d_gene: NA
v_gene: TRBV19
CDR3aa: CASSIDRGGFTSGNTIYF
CDR3nt: TGTGCCAGTAGTATAGATCGTGGCGGATTTACCTCTGGAAACACCATATATTTT

abundance: NA
j_gene: TRBJ1-3
d_gene: NA
v_gene: TRBV10-1
CDR3aa: CASSPGSGNTIYF
CDR3nt: TGCGCCAGCAGTCCAGGGTCTGGAAACACCATATATTTT

abundance: NA
j_gene: TRBJ2-7
d_gene: NA
v_gene: TRBV28
CDR3aa: CASTLVTEIGYEQYF
CDR3nt: TGTGCCAGCACCCTTGTCACAGAAATAGGCTACGAGCAGTACTTC

abundance: once
j_gene: TRBJ1-2
d_gene: NA
v_gene: TRBV5-1
CDR3aa: CASSLGRVGYYGYTF
CDR3nt: TGCGCCAGCAGCTTAGGCAGGGTGGGTTACTATGGCTACACCTTC

abundance: NA
j_gene: TRBJ2-7
d_gene: TRBD1
v_gene: TRBV27
CDR3aa: CASSFARQGAHEQYF
CDR3nt: TGTGCCAGCAGTTTCGCGCGACAGGGGGCCCACGAGCAGTACTTC

abundance: NA
j_gene: TRBJ2-7
d_gene: TRBD2
v_gene: TRBV2
CDR3aa: CASSGGTEAYEQYF
CDR3nt: TGTGCCAGCAGCGGGGGGACGGAGGCCTACGAGCAGTACTTC

abundance: NA
j_gene: TRBJ1-1
d_gene: TRBD1
v_gene: TRBV7-2
CDR3aa: CASSRDRGNQAFF
CDR3nt: TGTGCCAGCAGCCGGGACAGGGGGAATCAAGCTTTCTTT

abundance: NA
j_gene: TRBJ2-1
d_gene: TRBD2
v_gene: TRBV6-2/TRBV6-3
CDR3aa: CASSYSSVGGGNEQFF
CDR3nt: TGTGCCAGCAGTTACTCCAGCGTGGGGGGGGGCAATGAGCAGTTCTTC

abundance: NA
j_gene: TRBJ2-1
d_gene: TRBD1
v_gene: TRBV5-1
CDR3aa: CASEDRTYNEQFF
CDR3nt: TGCGCCAGCGAGGACAGGACCTACAATGAGCAGTTCTTC

abundance: NA
j_gene: TRBJ2-3
d_gene: NA
v_gene: TRBV9
CDR3aa: CASSVEIGTQYF
CDR3nt: TGTGCCAGCAGCGTAGAAATCGGTACGCAGTATTTT

abundance: NA
j_gene: TRBJ1-2
d_gene: TRBD1
v_gene: TRBV19
CDR3aa: CASSPDRVDGYTF
CDR3nt: TGTGCCAGTAGTCCCGACAGGGTCGATGGCTACACCTTC

abundance: NA
j_gene: TRBJ1-4
d_gene: TRBD1
v_gene: TRBV6-6
CDR3aa: CASSREGGQGSKLFF
CDR3nt: TGTGCCAGCAGTCGAGAGGGGGGACAGGGGTCAAAACTGTTTTTT

abundance: NA
j_gene: TRBJ1-2
d_gene: NA
v_gene: TRBV18
CDR3aa: CASSPKTDSTYYGYTF
CDR3nt: TGTGCCAGCTCACCAAAGACGGACAGTACCTATTATGGCTACACCTTC

abundance: NA
j_gene: TRBJ1-1
d_gene: NA
v_gene: TRBV19
CDR3aa: CASSMGGNAEAFF
CDR3nt: TGTGCCAGTAGTATGGGGGGAAACGCTGAAGCTTTCTTT

abundance: NA
j_gene: TRBJ2-4
d_gene: TRBD1
v_gene: TRBV6-1
CDR3aa: CASSARTGQDKNIQYF
CDR3nt: TGTGCCAGCAGTGCGAGGACAGGGCAAGACAAAAACATTCAGTACTTC

abundance: once
j_gene: TRBJ2-3
d_gene: TRBD1
v_gene: TRBV15
CDR3aa: CATSSFLEGTGVYDTQYF
CDR3nt: TGTGCCACCAGCAGCTTCCTAGAAGGGACAGGGGTATATGATACGCAGTATTTT

abundance: NA
j_gene: TRBJ2-7
d_gene: TRBD2
v_gene: TRBV28
CDR3aa: CASSLPPRGGRRYEQYF
CDR3nt: TGTGCCAGCAGTTTGCCCCCACGGGGCGGGAGGAGATACGAGCAGTACTTC

abundance: NA
j_gene: TRBJ1-4
d_gene: NA
v_gene: TRBV7-2
CDR3aa: CASSPGANEKLFF
CDR3nt: TGTGCCAGCTCTCCCGGGGCTAATGAAAAACTGTTTTTT

abundance: NA
j_gene: TRBJ1-5
d_gene: TRBD1
v_gene: TRBV24-1
CDR3aa: CATSAGGNQPQHF
CDR3nt: TGTGCCACCAGTGCAGGGGGAAATCAGCCCCAGCATTTT

abundance: many
j_gene: TRBJ1-6
d_gene: TRBD1
v_gene: TRBV10-3
CDR3aa: CANSGTANSPLHF
CDR3nt: TGTGCCAATTCCGGGACAGCAAATTCACCCCTCCACTTT

abundance: NA
j_gene: TRBJ2-5
d_gene: TRBD2
v_gene: TRBV27
CDR3aa: CASSSAGGEETQYF
CDR3nt: TGTGCCAGCAGTTCCGCTGGGGGGGAAGAGACCCAGTACTTC

abundance: once
j_gene: TRBJ1-2
d_gene: TRBD1
v_gene: TRBV3-1/TRBV3-2
CDR3aa: CASSLRTGAGGYTF
CDR3nt: TGTGCCAGCAGCCTCCGTACAGGGGCTGGTGGCTACACCTTC

abundance: once
j_gene: TRBJ2-2
d_gene: TRBD2
v_gene: TRBV7-3
CDR3aa: CASSLTSGRVPGELFF
CDR3nt: TGTGCCAGCAGCTTAACTAGCGGGAGAGTCCCCGGGGAGCTGTTTTTT

abundance: once
j_gene: TRBJ1-5
d_gene: TRBD1
v_gene: TRBV28
CDR3aa: CASSSPRRGYNQPQHF
CDR3nt: TGTGCCAGCAGTTCCCCTCGCAGGGGGTATAATCAGCCCCAGCATTTT

abundance: NA
j_gene: TRBJ2-7
d_gene: NA
v_gene: TRBV28
CDR3aa: CASSGQYEQYF
CDR3nt: TGTGCCAGCAGTGGACAGTACGAGCAGTACTTC

abundance: NA
j_gene: TRBJ2-1
d_gene: TRBD2
v_gene: TRBV18
CDR3aa: CASSPSGGNEQFF
CDR3nt: TGTGCCAGCTCACCGAGCGGGGGCAATGAGCAGTTCTTC

abundance: few
j_gene: TRBJ1-1
d_gene: NA
v_gene: TRBV11-3
CDR3aa: CASSLDSAGTEAFF
CDR3nt: TGTGCCAGCAGCTTAGATAGCGCCGGCACTGAAGCTTTCTTT

abundance: NA
j_gene: TRBJ1-2
d_gene: NA
v_gene: TRBV2
CDR3aa: CATLGDKAESEDGYTF
CDR3nt: TGTGCCACCTTAGGGGACAAGGCCGAATCGGAGGATGGCTACACCTTC

abundance: NA
j_gene: TRBJ2-2
d_gene: TRBD1
v_gene: TRBV4-1
CDR3aa: CASSQGPHRGSNTGELFF
CDR3nt: TGCGCCAGCAGCCAAGGCCCACACAGGGGCTCGAACACCGGGGAGCTGTTTTTT

abundance: NA
j_gene: TRBJ2-1
d_gene: NA
v_gene: TRBV3-1/TRBV3-2
CDR3aa: CASSLTTPPEQFF
CDR3nt: TGTGCCAGCAGCTTGACTACCCCGCCCGAGCAGTTCTTC

abundance: NA
j_gene: TRBJ1-3
d_gene: NA
v_gene: TRBV13
CDR3aa: CASSLRRQAPGNTIYF
CDR3nt: TGTGCCAGCAGCTTACGTAGACAGGCGCCTGGAAACACCATATATTTT